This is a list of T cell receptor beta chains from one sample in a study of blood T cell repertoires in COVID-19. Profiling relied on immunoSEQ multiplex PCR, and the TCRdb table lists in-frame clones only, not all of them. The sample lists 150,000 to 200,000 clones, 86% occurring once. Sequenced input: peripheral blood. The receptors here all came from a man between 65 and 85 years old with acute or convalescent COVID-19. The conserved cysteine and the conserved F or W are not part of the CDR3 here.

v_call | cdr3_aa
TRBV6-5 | ASSSRGVLANEKLF
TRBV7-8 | ASSFRHPGGLF
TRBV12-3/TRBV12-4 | ASSQTGWLGYT
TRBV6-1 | ASSEAGQFGSPLH
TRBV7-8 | ASRQTSGSSTQY
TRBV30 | AWGRRYEQY
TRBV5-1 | ASSLGVGTTQETQY
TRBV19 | ASKSLGGGSYNEQF
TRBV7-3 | ASSSQGNTEAF
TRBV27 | ASSLYGTAAAYGYT
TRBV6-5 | ASTPDRGLGYT
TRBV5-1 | ASSFQGASDEQY
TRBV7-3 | ASSRGFTGELF
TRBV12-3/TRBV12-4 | ASSFGRNIQY
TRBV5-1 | ASSLVTGGGYEQY
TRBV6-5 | ASKTGLAAYEQY
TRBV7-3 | ASSPSGGNTGELF
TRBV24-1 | ATSVGGDSDTQY
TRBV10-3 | AISESLQGDSYEQY
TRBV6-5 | ASGGLADYGYT
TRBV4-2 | ASSQVGGQGPYEQY